The present TCR beta chain was sequenced within a study of cytomegalovirus exposure and HLA in healthy donors. The study's findings and limits: An apparent linkage of common viral pathogens to several of the most significant clusters emerged in a later analysis.

This CDR3 is 16 amino acids long. Germline V CDR1 and CDR2: LNHDA, SQIVND (reference sequence). V shed 6 bases, J shed 7 bases, and the junction held 16 bases outside the gene matches. Amplification used 60 Vbeta primers and 13 Jbeta primers. The assay was immunoSEQ multiplex PCR, and TCRdb's table has in-frame clones only and misses some. The data show about 170,000 clones, 75% to 85% seen once. As for this clone: Its antigen remains unknown.

This sequence originates from a man younger than 40 in good health and CMV-seropositive. Source material: PBMCs. This sequence joins TRBV19 and TRBJ2-7; 9 bases are a match to TRBD1. The CDR3 is CASSQLTGTGRVEQYF. The CDR3 DNA reads as TGTGCCAGTAGCCAACTAACCGGGACAGGGCGTGTGGAGCAGTACTTC.